This T cell receptor beta chain was recorded in a study of T-cell memory formation after mild COVID-19. This clonotype was observed a few times. Sample barcodes and UMIs were carried by the TCR alpha and TCR beta cDNA libraries that 5'RACE generated with constant-segment primers. TCRdb reprocessed the 5' RACE reads with MiXCR, giving one entry per CDR3 protein. The table lists approximately 300,000 distinct CDR3 sequences, around 8% of them singletons, with under 25% in the top ten. The CDR3 totals 16 residues. Germline CDR1 SGHTA, CDR2 FQGNSA. The trim removed 2 bases at V and 7 bases at J, leaving 8 bases unmatched.

The genes are TRBV7-2 and TRBJ1-6; 7 positions match TRBD1. Sequencing used PBMCs or a T cell subset sorted from them (not recorded which). This TCR was sampled from a man between 18 and 35 years old who had mild COVID-19 (a few samples of this study predate the infection). Cell type and time point are not known. Written as DNA, the CDR3 is TGTGCCAGCAGCTTAAGGTCCGTCAGGGGGAATTCACCCCTCCACTTT. Protein: CASSLRSVRGNSPLHF.